This TCR beta chain was retrieved from a study of shared clonotypes between healthy human individuals. CD45RO-negative, CCR7-selected cells formed the naive CD8 fraction, which excluded terminally differentiated effector memory CD45RA+ cells. Only Caucasian adults living in Nashville, Tennessee made up the donor group. Genomic DNA (from each subset) was split evenly across several immunoSEQ plates. As processed by the authors: Junction-only sequences without quality scores came from ImmunoSEQ, so filtering differed. The repertoire was sequenced with immunoSEQ multiplex PCR; TCRdb's copy has only in-frame clones and lacks some. V and J calls and clone size are as listed in that table; D and trimming were resolved from the DNA. The table includes around 2,000,000 clones, over 85% detected once. Trimming shortened V by 0 bases and J by 7 bases, and 12 bases separated the two germline ends. CDR1 PRHDT and CDR2 FYEKMQ come from the germline V gene (reference sequence). The CDR3 is made up of 14 amino acids.

Sequenced input: naive CD8+ T cells sorted from blood. The chain has TRBV13 and TRBJ1-1; perhaps TRBD1 as D (5 bases). This clonotype originated in a man aged 18 to 29 in good health. This CDR3 reads CASSLGTATHEAFF. The CDR3 DNA reads TGTGCCAGCAGCTTAGGGACAGCAACCCATGAAGCTTTCTTT.